This T cell receptor (beta chain) comes out of a study of blood T cell repertoires in COVID-19. At the level of the study: From T cells, B-cell-depleted T cells, or PBMCs came the material, which was cDNA or gDNA.

The CDR3 is 13 amino acids. The V and J ends lost 2 bases and 4 bases respectively, with 9 bases between them. In germline, CDR1 is MNHEY, CDR2 SMNVEV (reference sequence). The protocol was immunoSEQ multiplex PCR, while the TCRdb copy is restricted to in-frame clones and leaves out a portion. The data contain about 260,000 clones, approximately 91% of them singletons. Material: peripheral blood. The genes are TRBV27 and TRBJ2-7, with D possibly matching TRBD1 (5 bases). This TCR was sampled from a woman aged 30 to 39 with COVID-19, enrolled during active disease. The CDR3 nucleotides are TGTGCCAGCAGTTTAAGGGGCGGATACGAGCAGTACTTC. It codes for CASSLRGGYEQYF.